The 27 T cell receptor beta chains in this list originate from one sample, sequenced in a study of beta chain features in type 1 diabetes. The whole isolated RNA underwent reverse transcription, so sequencing captured expressed TCRB transcripts. Data came from immunoSEQ multiplex PCR; TCRdb stores just in-frame clones and leaves some out. The table records 680,000 or so clones, 13% of them present only once. General study findings and limits: There was a moderate but significant shortening of TCRB CDR3s in all four CD4+ subsets of Type 1 diabetes patients.

Their specific antigens are unknown. The sequencing input was naive CD4+ T cells from blood. The receptor source for this set is a man aged 18 to 30 with type 1 diabetes.

This clone was recorded a few times. The same CDR3 arises from other DNA sequences in this sample as well. CDR3 nucleotides: TGCAGCGTTGTAGGGCAGGGCGGCGGCTACACCTTC. The encoded protein is CSVVGQGGGYTF. The J gene is TRBJ1-2, the V gene TRBV29-1, with a weak D call TRBD1 (5 bases). V lost 4 bases, J lost 8 bases, and 14 bases lay in between. This CDR3 has 12 residues. The V gene's germline CDR1 is SQVTM and CDR2 ANQGSEA.

The chain has TRBV30 and TRBJ1-1; maybe TRBD1 (5 bases). Germline V lookup: CDR1 GTSNPN, CDR2 SVGIG (reference sequence). This CDR3 has 13 amino acids. Trimming pared 0 bases from V and 10 bases from J, leaving 15 bases between. In nucleotides, the CDR3 is TGTGCCTGGAGTGTACTATCCGTCGGGGGAGCTTTCTTT. Amino acid sequence: CAWSVLSVGGAFF.

The sample holds a few counts of this clone. The genes are TRBV4-1 and TRBJ2-6, with D unclear. Germline V lookup: CDR1 MGHRA, CDR2 YSYEKL. The CDR3 consists of 19 residues. Trimming shortened V by 1 base and J by 4 bases, and 20 bases separated the two germline ends. CDR3: CASSQAHAGLLMGANVLTF. DNA of the CDR3: TGCGCCAGCAGCCAAGCTCACGCAGGTCTGCTGATGGGGGCCAACGTCCTGACTTTC.

The chain joins TRBV30 to TRBJ1-2, with D maybe TRBD1 (5 bases). Germline values: CDR1 GTSNPN, CDR2 SVGIG (reference sequence). The CDR3 is made up of 13 amino acids. V was cut by 2 bases and J by 5 bases, with 12 bases left in between. As DNA, the CDR3 is TGTGCCTGGAGTCCGGACACAACTTATGGCTACACCTTC. The encoded protein is CAWSPDTTYGYTF.

The chain carries TRBV27 and TRBJ2-2, with a weak D call TRBD2 (6 bases). The V gene's germline CDR1 is MNHEY and CDR2 SMNVEV (reference sequence). V was cut by 3 bases and J by 4 bases, with 15 bases left in between. The CDR3 is 16 residues long. The CDR3 DNA reads TGTGCCAGCAGTTTGGTAGGGCCGCGGGGCACCGGGGAGCTGTTTTTT. As protein: CASSLVGPRGTGELFF.

There are a few counts of this clone. This chain joins TRBV18 and TRBJ2-7; D is ambiguous. Germline CDR1 is KGHSH and CDR2 is LQKENI. The CDR3 sequence is 13 residues long. V was clipped by 2 bases and J by 2 bases, with 7 bases between them. The CDR3 here is CASSPGLAYEQYF. The CDR3 nucleotides read TGTGCCAGCTCACCAGGTCTAGCCTACGAGCAGTACTTC.

This clone was counted only a few times. The J gene is TRBJ2-7, the V gene TRBV4-1; 14 nucleotides agree with TRBD2. This CDR3 is 17 amino acids long. V was pared by 2 bases and J by 3 bases, with 6 bases of the junction left unmatched. CDR1 is MGHRA and CDR2 is YSYEKL in the germline V gene. The CDR3 is CASSQSGLAGGLYEQYF. The CDR3 bases are TGCGCCAGCAGCCAATCCGGACTAGCGGGGGGCCTCTACGAGCAGTACTTC.

This clone has more than one count but fewer than ten. The chain combines TRBV18 with TRBJ2-7; weak D call: TRBD1 (5 bases). The length of the CDR3 is 13 residues. Germline V lookup: CDR1 KGHSH, CDR2 LQKENI. CDR3 sequence (DNA): TGTGCTTCAAAAACCCAGGGCGAATACGAGCAGTACTTC. Amino acid sequence: CASKTQGEYEQYF. Full variable domain (outside the CDR3, taken from reference TRBV18 and TRBJ2-7): NAGVMQNPRHLVRRRGQEARLRCSPMKGHSHVYWYRQLPEEGLKFMVYLQKENIIDESGMPKERFSAEFPKEGPSILRIQQVVRGDSAAYFCASKTQGEYEQYFGPGTRLTVT.

This clone was detected only a few times. The chain is built from TRBV2 and TRBJ1-5; D remains ambiguous. V gave up 3 bases and J gave up 0 bases, with 6 bases separating them. CDR1 is SNHLY, CDR2 FYNNEI, per germline. The CDR3 extends over 14 amino acids. This CDR3 reads CASSDSNSNQPQHF. The CDR3 DNA follows: TGTGCCAGCAGTGACAGTAATAGCAATCAGCCCCAGCATTTT.

Concerning this clone: Germline and junction disagree at one end, which may indicate a read error. The chain joins TRBV7-7 to TRBJ2-3, with D perhaps TRBD2 (5 bases). The CDR3 is made up of 14 amino acids. Germline CDR1 is SSHAT and CDR2 is FNYEAQ (reference sequence). CDR3 coding DNA: TGTGCTAGCAGCTTAGACTACCACACAGATACGCAGTATTTT. Encoded protein: CASSLDYHTDTQYF.

The chain employs TRBV18 and TRBJ2-6; D might be TRBD1 (6 bases). Between the trimmed V and J ends, which lost 0 bases and 12 bases, there was a span of 12 bases. The CDR3 has 14 amino acids. Per the germline V gene, CDR1 is KGHSH and CDR2 is LQKENI. The CDR3: CASSPPTGLPVLTF. The CDR3 nucleotides read TGTGCCAGCTCACCACCTACAGGGTTGCCCGTCCTGACTTTC. The full variable domain, completed using reference TRBV18 and TRBJ2-6, is NAGVMQNPRHLVRRRGQEARLRCSPMKGHSHVYWYRQLPEEGLKFMVYLQKENIIDESGMPKERFSAEFPKEGPSILRIQQVVRGDSAAYFCASSPPTGLPVLTFGAGSRLTVL.

The rearrangement links TRBV18 to TRBJ1-1, with a tentative D call TRBD1 (5 bases). This CDR3 region has 14 residues. The V gene's germline CDR1 is KGHSH and CDR2 LQKENI. V lost 3 bases and J 1 base, leaving 9 bases between the germline ends. The CDR3 region is CASSPTEGNTEAFF. CDR3 nucleotide sequence: TGTGCCAGCTCACCGACAGAGGGGAACACTGAAGCTTTCTTT.

This chain connects TRBV29-1 to TRBJ1-5; D uncertain. CDR1 is SQVTM, CDR2 ANQGSEA, per germline. The CDR3 runs to 18 residues. Trimming pared 6 bases from V and 0 bases from J, leaving 24 bases between. CDR3 sequence reads: CSVSVDSQGLYSNQPQHF. The CDR3 region has the DNA TGCAGCGTAAGCGTTGATTCCCAAGGGCTCTATAGCAATCAGCCCCAGCATTTT.

This clone has only a few counts. The chain links TRBV7-9 to TRBJ2-1; 10 bases are a match to TRBD2. Germline-derived CDR1 and CDR2 are SEHNR and FQNEAQ (reference sequence). Losses at the gene ends were 5 bases for V and 0 bases for J; bases not matched to a gene: 7. The CDR3 covers 17 residues. CDR3 sequence (DNA): TGTGCCAGCAGCCCCCGACTAGCGGGCCGCTCCTACAATGAGCAGTTCTTC. Residues: CASSPRLAGRSYNEQFF.

This chain links TRBV7-8 with TRBJ2-3, with a tentative D call TRBD2 (6 bases). The CDR3 consists of 18 residues. Germline values: CDR1 SGHVS, CDR2 FQNEAQ. The V end was cut by 5 bases, the J end by 0 bases, with 21 bases between. The DNA for the CDR3 is TGTGCCAGCAGCCCGGCGGGCGGGACTTCGTCTAGCACAGATACGCAGTATTTT. It specifies CASSPAGGTSSSTDTQYF.

This clone came up a few times. The chain combines TRBV30 with TRBJ2-7; perhaps TRBD2 as D (5 bases). V shed 5 bases and J shed 0 bases, with 11 bases lying between them. Per the germline V gene, CDR1 is GTSNPN and CDR2 is SVGIG (reference sequence). This CDR3 comprises 13 residues. The CDR3 is CAWVGAHSYEQYF. The CDR3, as DNA: TGTGCCTGGGTGGGAGCCCACTCCTACGAGCAGTACTTC.

The gene calls are TRBV5-4 and TRBJ1-2, with TRBD1 identical over 7 bases. The V segment lost 4 bases and the J segment 4 bases; nucleotides outside the gene matches: 4. Germline lookup yields CDR1 SGHNT and CDR2 YYREEE (reference sequence). The CDR3 is 13 residues long. CDR3 loop: CASSRGQPYGYTF. The CDR3 nucleotides read TGTGCCAGCAGCCGGGGACAGCCCTATGGCTACACCTTC.

This clone was counted between two and nine times. The chain recombines TRBV6-5 with TRBJ2-7; D gene unclear. Trimming removed 6 bases from V and 4 bases from J, with 13 bases in between. The germline V gene has CDR1 MNHEY and CDR2 SVGAGI. This CDR3 is 13 amino acids long. CDR3 nucleotide sequence: TGTGCCAGCAGGAGAGAAGGAACTTACGAGCAGTACTTC. Residues: CASRREGTYEQYF.

This chain uses TRBV30 with TRBJ2-2; D is unresolved. CDR1 and CDR2 from the germline V gene are GTSNPN and SVGIG (reference sequence). CDR3 length: 14 amino acids. The ends were cut back, 2 bases at V and 6 bases at J, with 13 bases in the middle. CDR3 in DNA: TGTGCCTGGAGTCCCCTAGGGCAGGCCGGGGAGCTGTTTTTT. This codes for CAWSPLGQAGELFF.

The gene calls are TRBV5-4 and TRBJ1-4, with TRBD1 matching 7 bases. The CDR3 covers 16 residues. Trimming cost V 0 bases and J 4 bases; bases outside gene matches: 6. CDR1 is SGHNT, CDR2 YYREEE, per germline (reference sequence). CDR3 coding DNA: TGTGCCAGCAGCTTGGTGAGGGGGCGAGGTAATGAAAAACTGTTTTTT. This encodes CASSLVRGRGNEKLFF.

The V and J genes are TRBV10-3 and TRBJ2-3, with D possibly matching TRBD1 (5 bases). The CDR3 is 15 amino acids. The germline V gene encodes CDR1 ENHRY and CDR2 SYGVKD. The V and J ends lost 3 bases and 0 bases respectively, with 10 bases between them. CDR3 amino acids: CAISDQDKSTDTQYF. For the CDR3, the DNA is TGTGCCATCAGTGATCAGGACAAGAGCACAGATACGCAGTATTTT.

The V and J genes are TRBV7-9 and TRBJ1-5, with no clear D. The CDR3 covers 16 residues. Trimming pared 5 bases from V and 2 bases from J, leaving 16 bases between. Germline V gene lookup returns CDR1 SEHNR and CDR2 FQNEAQ (reference sequence). This chain's CDR3 is CASSPRGGRGNQPQHF. CDR3 bases: TGTGCCAGCAGCCCACGGGGTGGGCGCGGCAATCAGCCCCAGCATTTT.

This clone was counted between two and nine times. The chain recombines TRBV7-8 with TRBJ1-5; possible D gene TRBD1, 6 bases. This CDR3 region has 15 residues. The germline V and J ends were trimmed by 2 bases and 6 bases, with 14 bases remaining between them. Germline CDR1 reads SGHVS; CDR2 reads FQNEAQ. The DNA for the CDR3 is TGTGCCAGCAGCTTAAGTTGGGGGGCGGGTCAGCCCCAGCATTTT. Residues: CASSLSWGAGQPQHF.

This clone came up a few times. V usage is TRBV7-2 and J usage is TRBJ2-6, with D unclear. This CDR3 comprises 14 residues. Germline CDR1 and CDR2: SGHTA and FQGNSA. Trimming cost V 7 bases and J 0 bases, with 7 bases left between them. The CDR3 DNA is TGTGCCAGCAATATTCCCTCTGGGGCCAACGTCCTGACTTTC. This gives the protein CASNIPSGANVLTF.

This sequence joins TRBV6-1 and TRBJ1-3; 10 positions agree with TRBD1. The CDR3 runs 14 residues. CDR1 MNHNS and CDR2 SASEGT come from the germline V gene. J gave up 1 base and V 8 bases, and 2 bases lay outside the gene matches. CDR3 nucleotides: TGTGCCAGCGGGGACAGGGGATCTGGAAACACCATATATTTT. Amino acids: CASGDRGSGNTIYF.

There are a few counts of this clone. V and J are TRBV2 and TRBJ1-5; TRBD1 might be the D (5 bases). The CDR3 extends over 13 amino acids. V dropped 7 bases and J dropped 7 bases, with 14 bases sitting between them. CDR1 SNHLY and CDR2 FYNNEI come from the germline V gene. The DNA of the CDR3 is TGTGCCAGCACGGGGGGGTACGGACAGCCCCAGCATTTT. It is translated as CASTGGYGQPQHF.

Turning to this clone: The sample contains more than one DNA sequence encoding this CDR3. This chain joins TRBV28 and TRBJ1-2; TRBD1 is a possible D gene (5 bases). Germline CDR1 is MDHEN and CDR2 is SYDVKM. The CDR3 consists of 13 residues. The V end lost 3 bases, the J end lost 4 bases, and 9 bases lay between the germline ends. CDR3 bases: TGTGCCAGCAGTTTCCGAGGGGCCTATGGCTACACCTTC. This gives the protein CASSFRGAYGYTF.